This T cell receptor beta chain originates from a study of blood T cell repertoires in COVID-19. The overall study: The samples span acute and convalescent COVID-19 from the United States, Italy and Spain.

As originally analysed: Amplification of reference gene primers was used by the study to estimate nucleated cell counts. Sequenced by immunoSEQ multiplex PCR; TCRdb stores in-frame clones only, minus some. V and J calls and clone size are those listed in that table; D and trimming were worked out from the DNA. The sample has around 50,000 clones; around 82% are singletons. V was pared by 8 bases and J by 1 base, with 6 bases of the junction left unmatched. CDR1 and CDR2 from the germline V gene are GTSNPN and SVGIG (reference sequence). The CDR3 sequence is 13 residues long. This clone was found a few times.

This rearrangement joins TRBV30 to TRBJ1-1, with 8 positions matching TRBD1. The sample consisted of peripheral blood. This receptor was obtained from a man aged 40-50 years with acute or convalescent COVID-19. CDR3: CATLGTGNTEAFF. The CDR3 bases are TGTGCCACCCTTGGGACAGGGAACACTGAAGCTTTCTTT. The full variable domain, its missing parts supplied by reference TRBV30 and TRBJ1-1, is SQTIHQWPATLVQPVGSPLSLECTVEGTSNPNLYWYRQAAGRGLQLLFYSVGIGQISSEVPQNLSASRPQDRQFILSSKKLLLSDSGFYLCATLGTGNTEAFFGQGTRLTVV.